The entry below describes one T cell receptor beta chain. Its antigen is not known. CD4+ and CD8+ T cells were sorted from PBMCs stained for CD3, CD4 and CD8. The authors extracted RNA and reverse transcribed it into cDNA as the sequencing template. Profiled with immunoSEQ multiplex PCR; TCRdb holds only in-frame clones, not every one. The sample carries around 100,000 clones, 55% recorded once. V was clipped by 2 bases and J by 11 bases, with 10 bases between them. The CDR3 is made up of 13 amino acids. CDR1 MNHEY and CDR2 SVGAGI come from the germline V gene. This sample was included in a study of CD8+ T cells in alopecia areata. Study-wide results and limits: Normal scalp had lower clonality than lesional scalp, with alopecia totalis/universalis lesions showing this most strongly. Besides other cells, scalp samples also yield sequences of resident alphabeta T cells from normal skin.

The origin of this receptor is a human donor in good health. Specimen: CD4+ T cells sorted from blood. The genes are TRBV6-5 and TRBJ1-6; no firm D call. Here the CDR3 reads CASSYGGTAPLHF. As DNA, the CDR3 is TGTGCCAGCAGTTACGGTGGAACGGCACCCCTCCACTTT.